This T cell receptor beta chain is from a study of beta chain features in type 1 diabetes. Across the whole study: Patients shared similar age, gender and cell yields with healthy donors.

About this clone itself: Its target is not known.

The study's findings and limits: Within each of all four CD4+ subsets, Type 1 diabetes patients had TCRB CDR3s that were moderately but significantly shorter.

With 0 bases clipped from V and 0 bases from J, the junction kept 6 bases outside the gene matches. CDR3 length equals 17 residues. Isolated RNA was reverse transcribed in full, so expressed TCRB transcripts were sequenced. Clones were sequenced by immunoSEQ multiplex PCR, and TCRdb holds only the in-frame ones, with some missing. The data show 630,000 or so clones, over 13% seen once. This rearrangement joins TRBV23-1 to TRBJ1-1; TRBD1 aligns across 8 bases. TRBV23-1 is an open reading frame, and its role is uncertain. The sequenced material came from naive CD4+ T cells from blood. The sequence derives from a man younger than 35 with type 1 diabetes. CDR3 sequence: CASSQSGAGGLNTEAFF. CDR3 nucleotide sequence: TGCGCCAGCAGTCAATCTGGAGCAGGGGGCCTGAACACTGAAGCTTTCTTT.